The next 15 T cell receptor beta chains were all read from a single sample in a study of cytomegalovirus exposure and HLA in healthy donors. Sequencing used immunoSEQ multiplex PCR; TCRdb keeps in-frame clones, though not all of them. Among about 220,000 clones listed, approximately 88% were seen once. Sequencing input: PBMCs. The origin of the receptors is a woman in her thirties in good health and CMV-seropositive.

There are a few counts of this clone. This sequence joins TRBV30 and TRBJ1-2; TRBD1 agrees at 7 bases. V shed 5 bases and J 8 bases; nucleotides not matched to a gene: 8. The germline gives CDR1 GTSNPN, CDR2 SVGIG (reference sequence). CDR3 length equals 12 residues. The CDR3 spells CAWGTTGKGYTF. The DNA of the CDR3 is TGTGCCTGGGGCACGACAGGGAAAGGCTACACCTTC.

The chain links TRBV4-1 to TRBJ2-5, with D maybe TRBD1 (7 bases). CDR3 length: 16 amino acids. Germline CDR1 reads MGHRA; CDR2 reads YSYEKL. V gave up 4 bases and J gave up 3 bases, with 18 bases separating them. The CDR3 DNA reads TGCGCCAGCAGCCGAATCGGCGGGGACAGCAAAGAGACCCAGTACTTC. This sequence encodes CASSRIGGDSKETQYF.

The rearrangement joins TRBV18 to TRBJ1-2; D may be TRBD1 (6 bases). V was shortened by 1 base and J by 2 bases, with 8 bases between the two germline ends. This CDR3 spans 14 amino acids. CDR1 KGHSH and CDR2 LQKENI come from the germline V gene. In nucleotides, the CDR3 is TGTGCCAGCTCACCACGGGACAACAACTATGGCTACACCTTC. Its protein product is CASSPRDNNYGYTF.

The gene calls are TRBV5-3 and TRBJ1-5; the D is unclear. TRBV5-3 is an ORF, with its function uncertain. The CDR3 spans 14 residues. The V gene lost 2 bases and the J gene lost 1 base, with 7 bases spanning the gap. CDR3 DNA sequence: TGTGCCAGAAGCTTCGCTCGGAGCAATCAGCCCCAGCATTTT. Its protein product is CARSFARSNQPQHF.

The chain employs TRBV30 and TRBJ2-6; a possible D gene is TRBD1 (6 bases). V was pared by 4 bases and J by 2 bases, with 9 bases between. Germline V gene data show CDR1 as GTSNPN and CDR2 as SVGIG (reference sequence). The CDR3 is 14 amino acids. The chain's CDR3 is CAWKGGAGANVLTF. The CDR3 DNA follows: TGTGCCTGGAAAGGGGGAGCTGGGGCCAACGTCCTGACTTTC.

The V and J genes are TRBV28 and TRBJ1-3, with D hard to call. Per the germline V gene, CDR1 is MDHEN and CDR2 is SYDVKM. CDR3 size: 12 residues. The V gene lost 5 bases and the J gene lost 4 bases, with 6 bases spanning the gap. In DNA form, the CDR3 reads TGTGCCAGCAGTCCCTCAGGAAACACCATATATTTT. Protein sequence: CASSPSGNTIYF.

This rearrangement joins TRBV7-2 to TRBJ1-1, with D hard to call. The germline V gene has CDR1 SGHTA and CDR2 FQGNSA. Trimming took 8 bases from V and 6 from J, leaving 10 bases between them. The CDR3 contains 11 residues. CDR3 region: CASRVFSEAFF. The CDR3 DNA follows: TGTGCCAGCCGGGTGTTTTCTGAAGCTTTCTTT.

As DNA, the CDR3 is TGTGCCAGCAGCTTGAATGAGGGGCCACAAGAGACCCAGTACTTC. Its translation: CASSLNEGPQETQYF. The chain combines TRBV5-4 with TRBJ2-5; either TRBD1 or TRBD2 may supply D (5 bases each). Trimming removed 1 base at V and 2 bases at J, with 12 bases between. In germline, CDR1 is SGHNT, CDR2 YYREEE (reference sequence). The CDR3 runs to 15 residues. The full variable domain, its missing parts supplied by reference TRBV5-4 and TRBJ2-5, is ETGVTQSPTHLIKTRGQQVTLRCSSQSGHNTVSWYQQALGQGPQFIFQYYREEENGRGNFPPRFSGLQFPNYSSELNVNALELDDSALYLCASSLNEGPQETQYFGPGTRLLVL.

The CDR3 DNA reads TGCGCCAGCAGCCAAGCGTTCAACCCACCGAGGTCCGAGCAGTACTTC. Residues: CASSQAFNPPRSEQYF. The chain links TRBV4-1 to TRBJ2-7; D gene ambiguous. This CDR3 spans 16 amino acids. Trimming left V 1 base short and J 6 bases short, with 19 bases between. Looked up from germline, CDR1 is MGHRA and CDR2 is YSYEKL.

The V call is TRBV11-2, the J call TRBJ2-4; TRBD1 aligns across 7 bases. The V gene end was trimmed by 3 bases and the J gene end by 4 bases; junction bases not matched to a gene: 3. The germline V gene has CDR1 SGHAT and CDR2 FQNNGV. The CDR3 has 14 amino acids. In nucleotides, the CDR3 is TGTGCCAGCAGCTTTGAGACAGGGAAAAACATTCAGTACTTC. The encoded protein is CASSFETGKNIQYF.

The rearrangement uses TRBV7-8 and TRBJ2-7; D is ambiguous. The germline gives CDR1 SGHVS, CDR2 FQNEAQ. The CDR3 spans 11 residues. V was trimmed by 5 bases and J by 3 bases, leaving 5 bases between them. The CDR3 region has the DNA TGTGCCAGCAGCACTGACTACGAGCAGTACTTC. Its translation is CASSTDYEQYF.

This clone was detected a few times. This chain joins TRBV29-1 and TRBJ1-5, with D perhaps TRBD1 (5 bases). Germline V gives CDR1 SQVTM, CDR2 ANQGSEA. The CDR3 runs to 14 residues. The CDR3 reads CPGGGEFSNQPQHF. CDR3 DNA: TGCCCTGGGGGAGGGGAGTTCAGCAATCAGCCCCAGCATTTT.

The chain uses TRBV9 and TRBJ1-2; 10 bases are a match to TRBD1. The J segment lost 2 bases and the V segment lost 4 bases, leaving 11 bases of the junction unmatched. Per the germline V gene, CDR1 is SGDLS and CDR2 is YYNGEE. The CDR3 runs 17 residues. This CDR3 is CASSNRPGTGANYGYTF. The CDR3 DNA reads as TGTGCCAGCAGCAATCGACCCGGGACAGGGGCAAACTATGGCTACACCTTC.

The chain couples TRBV4-1 to TRBJ2-7; 7 positions agree with TRBD1. CDR1 and CDR2 (germline): MGHRA, YSYEKL. The CDR3 length is 14 residues. After removal of 4 bases from V and 5 bases from J, the junction contained 8 bases not matched to a gene. The CDR3 region has the DNA TGCGCCAGCAGCCGACGATTGACAGGGAACGAGCAGTACTTC. It translates to CASSRRLTGNEQYF.

The count of this clone is one. The gene calls are TRBV7-9 and TRBJ1-5, with unresolved D. V dropped 1 base and J dropped 4 bases, with 8 bases sitting between them. The germline CDR1 and CDR2 sequences are SEHNR and FQNEAQ (reference sequence). CDR3 length equals 14 residues. Here the CDR3 DNA reads TGTGCCAGCAGCTTAGTGGGCTCAAATCAGCCCCAGCATTTT. Translating it yields CASSLVGSNQPQHF. The variable domain in full, with the rest retrieved from reference TRBV7-9 and TRBJ1-5, is DTGVSQNPRHKITKRGQNVTFRCDPISEHNRLYWYRQTLGQGPEFLTYFQNEAQLEKSRLLSDRFSAERPKGSFSTLEIQRTEQGDSAMYLCASSLVGSNQPQHFGDGTRLSIL.